These 13 T cell receptor beta chains were sequenced from one sample in a study of blood T cell repertoires in COVID-19 (TCRdb year 2020). Library construction relied on the immunoSEQ multiplex PCR assay. The source is immuneACCESS, and TCRdb retained only in-frame sequences with V and J called. Part of the clones is not carried over; for the studies checked, unresolved V genes explain less than half of this, and the remainder is unexplained. In all, the sample holds 80,000 or so clones, and 65% to 90% of those were seen once. 44% of the sample goes to the ten largest clones. Sequencing was performed on peripheral blood. These receptors came from an elderly man with acute or convalescent COVID-19.

This clone was seen just once. The gene calls are TRBV5-6 and TRBJ2-7; 8 nucleotides align to TRBD1. The CDR3 spans 16 residues. CDR1 is SGHDT, CDR2 YYEEEE, per germline. With V trimmed by 4 bases and J by 6 bases, 15 bases remained unmatched. The CDR3 loop reads CASSPPPPRDRSEQYF. CDR3 nucleotide sequence: TGTGCCAGCAGCCCTCCACCCCCCCGGGACAGGTCCGAGCAGTACTTC.

In this sample, this clone turned up a few times. The chain carries TRBV24-1 and TRBJ1-1; the match to TRBD1 covers 7 bases. The CDR3 is 13 amino acids. Germline loops: CDR1 KGHDR, CDR2 SFDVKD. V lost 2 bases, J lost 8 bases, and 4 bases stayed unmatched. CDR3 nucleotide sequence: TGTGCCACCAGTGATTCGACAGGGAGGGAAGCTTTCTTT. Its translation is CATSDSTGREAFF.

In its sample, this clone was seen a few times. The V gene is TRBV19, the J gene TRBJ1-4; maybe TRBD1 (5 bases). The CDR3 is 13 amino acids. V lost 10 bases and J lost 5, with 14 bases in between. Germline lookup yields CDR1 LNHDA and CDR2 SQIVND (reference sequence). For the CDR3, the DNA is TGTGCCACAACCCGGACAAGGAATGAAAAACTGTTTTTT. As protein: CATTRTRNEKLFF.

This chain uses TRBV6-2 or TRBV6-3 with TRBJ2-1; perhaps TRBD1 as D (6 bases). V was cut by 5 bases and J by 7 bases, with 12 bases left in between. The CDR3 spans 13 residues. Germline V gene lookup returns CDR1 MNHEY and CDR2 SVGEGT. The chain's CDR3 is CASSLFRGNEQFF. CDR3 nucleotides: TGTGCCAGCAGTCTCTTCAGGGGAAATGAGCAGTTCTTC.

Only one count was recorded for this clone. The chain is built from TRBV24-1 and TRBJ2-3; 7 bases line up with TRBD2. Germline V lookup: CDR1 KGHDR, CDR2 SFDVKD. After removal of 3 bases from V and 0 bases from J, the junction contained 5 bases not matched to a gene. There are 16 residues in the CDR3. Here the CDR3 reads CATSDPDSGSTDTQYF. The DNA for the CDR3 is TGTGCCACCAGTGATCCAGATAGCGGGAGCACAGATACGCAGTATTTT.

This chain's CDR3 is CASSLQGYSGNTIYF. The CDR3 nucleotides read TGCGCCAGCAGCTTGCAGGGTTACTCTGGAAACACCATATATTTT. V and J are TRBV5-1 and TRBJ1-3, with a weak D call TRBD1 (5 bases). Between the trimmed V and J ends, which lost 1 base and 0 bases, there was a span of 8 bases. The CDR3 has 15 residues. Germline V CDR1 and CDR2: SGHRS, YFSETQ.

The chain carries TRBV19 and TRBJ1-2; no clear D gene. Germline CDR1 LNHDA, CDR2 SQIVND (reference sequence). The CDR3 loop spans 12 amino acids. V was cut by 5 bases and J by 8 bases, with 12 bases left in between. CDR3 protein: CASSRVRGGYTF. The CDR3 nucleotides are TGTGCCAGTAGTCGGGTCAGAGGGGGCTACACCTTC.

V is TRBV6-1 and J is TRBJ1-5; TRBD1 matches 7 bases. J gave up 7 bases and V 0 bases, and 6 bases lay outside the gene matches. CDR1 MNHNS and CDR2 SASEGT come from the germline V gene. This CDR3 spans 15 amino acids. CDR3 protein: CASSEARSGGQPQHF. The DNA of the CDR3 is TGTGCCAGCAGTGAAGCTCGATCAGGGGGGCAGCCCCAGCATTTT.

The rearrangement links TRBV24-1 to TRBJ2-3; TRBD2 matches at 8 bases. This CDR3 has 16 residues. Germline V gives CDR1 KGHDR, CDR2 SFDVKD. Losses at the gene ends were 1 base for V and 1 base for J; bases not matched to a gene: 3. CDR3 in amino acids: CATSDFAREGTDTQYF. CDR3 DNA: TGTGCCACCAGTGATTTTGCGCGGGAGGGCACAGATACGCAGTATTTT.

The chain has TRBV7-2 and TRBJ1-5; 8 bases line up with TRBD1. From germline, CDR1 is SGHTA and CDR2 FQGNSA. The J segment lost 8 bases and the V segment lost 5 bases, leaving 8 bases of the junction unmatched. The CDR3 spans 14 residues. The CDR3 bases are TGTGCCAGCAGCGCAAACAGGGGGAGGGAGCCCCAGCATTTT. This encodes CASSANRGREPQHF.

This chain joins TRBV6-5 and TRBJ1-5; 7 positions match TRBD1. Unmatched junction bases numbered 2, after V lost 5 bases and J lost 4 bases. Germline lookup yields CDR1 MNHEY and CDR2 SVGAGI. The length of the CDR3 is 13 residues. The CDR3 loop reads CASSQGENQPQHF. The CDR3 DNA sequence: TGTGCCAGCAGTCAGGGGGAAAATCAGCCCCAGCATTTT.

The chain has TRBV5-1 and TRBJ2-2, with 11 bases that match TRBD2. Germline lookup yields CDR1 SGHRS and CDR2 YFSETQ. The CDR3 is 16 amino acids. V lost 1 base and J lost 5; bases outside the gene matches: 4. The CDR3 loop is CASSLTSGSDTGELFF. The CDR3 DNA reads as TGCGCCAGCAGCTTGACTAGCGGGAGTGATACCGGGGAGCTGTTTTTT.

This clone was seen only once. J is TRBJ1-5 and V is TRBV18; 8 bases fit TRBD1. Germline values: CDR1 KGHSH, CDR2 LQKENI. V trimming: 6 bases; J trimming: 8 bases; junction bases outside the gene matches: 6. The CDR3 length is 13 residues. This CDR3 reads CASSPQGAKPQHF. CDR3 DNA: TGTGCCAGCTCCCCGCAGGGGGCGAAGCCCCAGCATTTT.